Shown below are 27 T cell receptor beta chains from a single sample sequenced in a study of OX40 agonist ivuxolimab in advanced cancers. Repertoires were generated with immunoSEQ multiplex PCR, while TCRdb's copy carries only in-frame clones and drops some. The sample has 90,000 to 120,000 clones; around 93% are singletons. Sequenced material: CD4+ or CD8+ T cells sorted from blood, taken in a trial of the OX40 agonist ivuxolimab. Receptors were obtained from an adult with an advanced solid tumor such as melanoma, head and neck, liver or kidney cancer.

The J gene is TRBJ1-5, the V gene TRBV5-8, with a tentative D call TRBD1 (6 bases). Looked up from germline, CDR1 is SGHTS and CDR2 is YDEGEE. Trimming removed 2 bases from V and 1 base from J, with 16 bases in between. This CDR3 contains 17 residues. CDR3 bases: TGTGCCAGCAGCTTAAGACAGGCGGCTAGCAGCAATCAGCCCCAGCATTTT. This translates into CASSLRQAASSNQPQHF.

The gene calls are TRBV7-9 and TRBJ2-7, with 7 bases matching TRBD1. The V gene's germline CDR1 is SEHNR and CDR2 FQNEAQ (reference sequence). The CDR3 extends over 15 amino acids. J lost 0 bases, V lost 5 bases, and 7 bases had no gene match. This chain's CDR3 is CASSRGQESSYEQYF. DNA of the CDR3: TGTGCCAGCAGCAGAGGACAGGAGAGCTCCTACGAGCAGTACTTC. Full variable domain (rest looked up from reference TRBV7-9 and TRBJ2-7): DTGVSQNPRHKITKRGQNVTFRCDPISEHNRLYWYRQTLGQGPEFLTYFQNEAQLEKSRLLSDRFSAERPKGSFSTLEIQRTEQGDSAMYLCASSRGQESSYEQYFGPGTRLTVT.

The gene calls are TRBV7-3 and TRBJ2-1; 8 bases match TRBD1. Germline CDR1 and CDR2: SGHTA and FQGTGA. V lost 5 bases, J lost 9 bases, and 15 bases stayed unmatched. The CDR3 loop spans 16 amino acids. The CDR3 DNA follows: TGTGCCAGCAGCCGTGGACAGGGTCCGGCTGGCGGTGAGCAGTTCTTC. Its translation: CASSRGQGPAGGEQFF.

The CDR3 reads CASATTSGRNTEAFF. CDR3 DNA sequence: TGTGCTAGTGCCACTACGTCAGGGAGGAACACTGAAGCTTTCTTT. The V and J genes are TRBV12-5 and TRBJ1-1; TRBD1 might be the D (5 bases). This CDR3 has 15 residues. V was shortened by 7 bases and J by 1 base, with 16 bases between the two germline ends. Per the germline V gene, CDR1 is LGHNT and CDR2 is FRNRAP.

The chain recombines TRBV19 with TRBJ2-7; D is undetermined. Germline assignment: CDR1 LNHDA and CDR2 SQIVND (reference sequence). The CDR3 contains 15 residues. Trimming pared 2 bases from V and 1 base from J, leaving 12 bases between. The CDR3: CASSIRFTPSYEQYF. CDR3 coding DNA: TGTGCCAGTAGTATAAGATTTACACCATCCTACGAGCAGTACTTC. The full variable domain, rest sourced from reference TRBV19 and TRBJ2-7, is DGGITQSPKYLFRKEGQNVTLSCEQNLNHDAMYWYRQDPGQGLRLIYYSQIVNDFQKGDIAEGYSVSREKKESFPLTVTSAQKNPTAFYLCASSIRFTPSYEQYFGPGTRLTVT.

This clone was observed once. The CDR3 sequence is CAWSLKQGARTEAFF. The CDR3 bases are TGTGCCTGGAGTTTAAAACAGGGGGCGCGCACTGAAGCTTTCTTT. This rearrangement joins TRBV30 to TRBJ1-1, with 9 bases matching TRBD1. V gave up 2 bases and J gave up 4 bases; unmatched junction bases: 8. Germline V gives CDR1 GTSNPN, CDR2 SVGIG (reference sequence). This CDR3 has 15 residues.

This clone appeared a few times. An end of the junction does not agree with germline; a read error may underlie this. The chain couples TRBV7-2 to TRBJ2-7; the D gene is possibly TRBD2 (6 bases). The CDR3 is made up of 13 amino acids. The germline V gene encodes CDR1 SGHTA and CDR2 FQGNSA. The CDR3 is CASSLADTWGQYF. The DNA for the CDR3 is TGTGCCAGCAGTTTAGCGGATACCTGGGGGCAGTACTTC.

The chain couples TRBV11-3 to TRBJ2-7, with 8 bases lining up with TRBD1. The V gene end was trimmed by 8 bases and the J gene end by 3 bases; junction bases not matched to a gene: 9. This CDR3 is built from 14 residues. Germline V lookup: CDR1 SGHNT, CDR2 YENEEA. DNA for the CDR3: TGTGCCAGCGCATTTCAAGGACAGGGCTACGAGCAGTACTTC. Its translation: CASAFQGQGYEQYF.

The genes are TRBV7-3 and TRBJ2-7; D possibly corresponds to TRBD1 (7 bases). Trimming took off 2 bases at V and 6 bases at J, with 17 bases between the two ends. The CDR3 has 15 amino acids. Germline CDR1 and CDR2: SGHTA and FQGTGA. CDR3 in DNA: TGTGCCAGCAGCTTATGGATCGGAGGGGGCGTCGAGCAGTACTTC. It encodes CASSLWIGGGVEQYF.

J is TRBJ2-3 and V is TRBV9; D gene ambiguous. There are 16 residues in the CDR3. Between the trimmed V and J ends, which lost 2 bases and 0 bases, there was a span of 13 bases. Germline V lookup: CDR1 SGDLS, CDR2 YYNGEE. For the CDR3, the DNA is TGTGCCAGCAGCGTCTTAAGCGCGACTAGCACAGATACGCAGTATTTT. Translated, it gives CASSVLSATSTDTQYF.

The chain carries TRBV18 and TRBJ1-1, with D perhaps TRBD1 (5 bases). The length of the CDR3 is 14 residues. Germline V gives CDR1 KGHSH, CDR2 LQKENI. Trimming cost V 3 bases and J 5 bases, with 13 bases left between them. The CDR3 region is CASSPSGTGTEAFF. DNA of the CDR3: TGTGCCAGCTCACCCTCCGGGACGGGGACTGAAGCTTTCTTT.

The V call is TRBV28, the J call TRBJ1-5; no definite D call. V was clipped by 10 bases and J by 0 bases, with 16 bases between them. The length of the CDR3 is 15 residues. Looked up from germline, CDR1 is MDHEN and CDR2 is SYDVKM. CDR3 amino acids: CATLGTTYSNQPQHF. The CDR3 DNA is TGTGCCACCCTGGGTACTACATATAGCAATCAGCCCCAGCATTTT.

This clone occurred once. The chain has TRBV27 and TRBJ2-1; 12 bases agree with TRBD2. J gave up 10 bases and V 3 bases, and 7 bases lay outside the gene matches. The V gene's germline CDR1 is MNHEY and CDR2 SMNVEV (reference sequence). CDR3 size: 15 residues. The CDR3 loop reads CASSFQLAGGREQFF. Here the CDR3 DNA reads TGTGCCAGCAGTTTCCAACTAGCGGGAGGACGGGAGCAGTTCTTC.

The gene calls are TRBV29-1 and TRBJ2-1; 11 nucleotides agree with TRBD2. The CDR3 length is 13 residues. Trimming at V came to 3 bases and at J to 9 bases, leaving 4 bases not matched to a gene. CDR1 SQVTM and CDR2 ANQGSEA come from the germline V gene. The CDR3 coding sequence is TGCAGCGTTGAGAGTAGCGGGAGGGGTGAGCAGTTCTTC. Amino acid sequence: CSVESSGRGEQFF.

The CDR3 DNA sequence: TGTGCCAGTAGTATAGGTGGCGGGCCTTACAATGAGCAGTTCTTC. This encodes CASSIGGGPYNEQFF. This chain connects TRBV19 to TRBJ2-1, with D maybe TRBD2 (5 bases). Germline lookup yields CDR1 LNHDA and CDR2 SQIVND (reference sequence). The germline V and J ends were trimmed by 1 base and 4 bases, with 11 bases remaining between them. This CDR3 spans 15 amino acids.

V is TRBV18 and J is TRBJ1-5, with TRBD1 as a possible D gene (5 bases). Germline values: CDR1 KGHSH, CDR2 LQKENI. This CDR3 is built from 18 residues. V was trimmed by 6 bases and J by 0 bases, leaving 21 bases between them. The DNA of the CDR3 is TGTGCCAGCTCCTCATCCTGGGCGGGGGACCATAGCAATCAGCCCCAGCATTTT. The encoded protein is CASSSSWAGDHSNQPQHF.

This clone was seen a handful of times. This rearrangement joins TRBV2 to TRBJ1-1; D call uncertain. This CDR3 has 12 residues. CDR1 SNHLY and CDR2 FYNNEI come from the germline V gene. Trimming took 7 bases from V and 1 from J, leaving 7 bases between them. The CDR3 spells CASMLENTEAFF. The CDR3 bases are TGTGCCAGCATGTTGGAGAACACTGAAGCTTTCTTT.

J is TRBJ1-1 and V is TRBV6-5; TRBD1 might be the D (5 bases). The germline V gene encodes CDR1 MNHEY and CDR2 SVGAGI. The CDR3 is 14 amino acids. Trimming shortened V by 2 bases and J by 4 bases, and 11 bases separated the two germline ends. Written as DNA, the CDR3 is TGTGCCAGCAGTTACAGGGGTGGAATCACTGAAGCTTTCTTT. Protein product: CASSYRGGITEAFF.

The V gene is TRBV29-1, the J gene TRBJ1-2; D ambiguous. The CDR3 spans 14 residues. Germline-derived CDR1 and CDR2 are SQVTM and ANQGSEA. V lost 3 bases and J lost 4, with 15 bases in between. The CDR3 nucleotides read TGCAGCGTTGAGGAAGACTCGCTCGGCTATGGCTACACCTTC. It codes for CSVEEDSLGYGYTF.

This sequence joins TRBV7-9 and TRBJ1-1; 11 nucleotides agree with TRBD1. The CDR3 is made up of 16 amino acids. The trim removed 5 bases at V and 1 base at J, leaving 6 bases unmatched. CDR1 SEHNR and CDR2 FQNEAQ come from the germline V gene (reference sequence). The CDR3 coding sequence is TGTGCCAGCAGCCTTCGGGACAGGGGGAGGAACACTGAAGCTTTCTTT. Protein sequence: CASSLRDRGRNTEAFF.

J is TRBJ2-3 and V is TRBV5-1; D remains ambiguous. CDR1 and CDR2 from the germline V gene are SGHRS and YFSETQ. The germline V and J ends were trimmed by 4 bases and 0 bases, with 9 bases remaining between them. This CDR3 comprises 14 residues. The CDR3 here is CASSPERSTDTQYF. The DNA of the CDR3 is TGCGCCAGCAGCCCGGAAAGAAGCACAGATACGCAGTATTTT.

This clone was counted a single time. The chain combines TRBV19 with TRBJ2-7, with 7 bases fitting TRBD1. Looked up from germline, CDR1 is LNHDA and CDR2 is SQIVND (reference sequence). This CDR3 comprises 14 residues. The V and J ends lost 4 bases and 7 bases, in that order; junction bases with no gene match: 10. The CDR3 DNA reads TGTGCCAGTAGTAGACAGGGCAACCTGGGGGAGCAGTACTTC. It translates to CASSRQGNLGEQYF. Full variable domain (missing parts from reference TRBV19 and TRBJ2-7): DGGITQSPKYLFRKEGQNVTLSCEQNLNHDAMYWYRQDPGQGLRLIYYSQIVNDFQKGDIAEGYSVSREKKESFPLTVTSAQKNPTAFYLCASSRQGNLGEQYFGPGTRLTVT.

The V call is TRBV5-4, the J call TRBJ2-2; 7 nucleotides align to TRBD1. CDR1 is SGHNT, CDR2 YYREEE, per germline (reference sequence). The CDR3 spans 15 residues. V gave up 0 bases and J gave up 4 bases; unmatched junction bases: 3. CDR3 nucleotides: TGTGCCAGCAGCTTGGTGGCAGGGGGCACCGGGGAGCTGTTTTTT. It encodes CASSLVAGGTGELFF.

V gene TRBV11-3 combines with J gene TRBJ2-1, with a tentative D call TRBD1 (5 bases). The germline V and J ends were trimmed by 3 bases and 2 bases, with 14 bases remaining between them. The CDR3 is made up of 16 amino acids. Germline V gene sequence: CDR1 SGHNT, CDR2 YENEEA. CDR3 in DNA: TGTGCCAGCAGCTTTCAAGGGGCCTTGGCCTACAATGAGCAGTTCTTC. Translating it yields CASSFQGALAYNEQFF. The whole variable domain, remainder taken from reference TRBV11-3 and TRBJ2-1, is EAGVVQSPRYKIIEKKQPVAFWCNPISGHNTLYWYLQNLGQGPELLIRYENEEAVDDSQLPKDRFSAERLKGVDSTLKIQPAELGDSAVYLCASSFQGALAYNEQFFGPGTRLTVL.

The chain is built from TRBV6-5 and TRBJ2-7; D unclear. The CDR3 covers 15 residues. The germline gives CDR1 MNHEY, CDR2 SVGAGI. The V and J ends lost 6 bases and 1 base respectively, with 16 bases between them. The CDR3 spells CASRNGPTPSYEQYF. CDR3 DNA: TGTGCCAGCAGGAACGGACCGACACCATCCTACGAGCAGTACTTC.

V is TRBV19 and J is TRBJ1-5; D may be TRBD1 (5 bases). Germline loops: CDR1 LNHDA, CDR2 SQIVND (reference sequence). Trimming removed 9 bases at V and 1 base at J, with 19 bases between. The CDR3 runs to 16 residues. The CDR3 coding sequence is TGTGCCAGCAATTCACTTCCAGGGATCAGCAATCAGCCCCAGCATTTT. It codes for CASNSLPGISNQPQHF.

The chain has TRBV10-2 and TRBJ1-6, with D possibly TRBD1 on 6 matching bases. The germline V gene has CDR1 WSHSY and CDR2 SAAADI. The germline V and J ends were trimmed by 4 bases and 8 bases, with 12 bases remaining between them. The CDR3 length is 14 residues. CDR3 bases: TGCGCCAGCAGTGGGGGGGACAAATATTCACCCCTCCACTTT. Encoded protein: CASSGGDKYSPLHF.